The TCR beta chain under discussion was sequenced for a study of blood T cell repertoires in COVID-19 (dated by TCRdb to the early 2020s). Describing the broader study: Samples from collaborators originated in the United States, Italy and Spain and spanned both the acute and convalescent phases of COVID-19. The prospective study material was composed of cDNA or gDNA derived from T cells, B-cell-depleted T cells, or PBMCs. Subjects who had been exposed to COVID-19, were actively infected with it, or had recovered from it provided the deeply sampled blood TCRbeta repertoires that made up the dataset. The repertoires were released in a freely available public database meant as a resource for research on the immune response to SARS-CoV-2. The samples were drawn from two sources: the first 160 participants of the ongoing ImmuneRACE study, and 1,000 to 1,500 subjects contributed by 6 global collaborators. The sample metadata nearly always contained a de-identified subject ID, COVID-19 status, age in years and sex. Where available, HLA class I and class II types were obtained from metadata supplied by the sample provider rather than from assay-based typing. On the study overall, not on this receptor specifically: The amount of clinical and demographic metadata varied by source and participant and was provided uncurated.

The V end loses 0 bases and the J end loses 0 bases, and a stretch of 14 bases separates them. The CDR1 and CDR2 encoded by the germline V gene (reference sequence) are SEHNR and FQNEAQ. From the cysteine up to the phenylalanine, the CDR3 has a length of 17 residues. The retained sequence is limited to the CDR3, 51 bases, with the frame set at the first base. TCRbeta CDR3 regions were amplified from genomic DNA using the immunoSEQ Assay, a bias-controlled multiplex PCR. From the authors' description of their analysis: The number of nucleated cells in each sample was estimated by amplification of reference gene primers within the assay. To quantify the absolute abundance of each unique TCRbeta CDR3 rearrangement, sequence reads were collapsed and filtered. For each sample, productive Simpson clonality was calculated as the square root of Simpson's diversity index over productive rearrangements. Here the immuneACCESS table is served through TCRdb, limited to in-frame sequences with V and J called. Missing clones are a known gap in these copies; in checked studies unresolved V genes cover under half, and the rest lacks a known reason. V and J calls and clone size are copied from that table; D and trimming were computed from the DNA. The sample data list approximately 230,000 clones, and around 90% of these were observed just once. Together, the top ten hold 3% of the sample.

Concerning this clone: Its antigen is currently not known. There are no base qualities to consult, and no much larger clone falls within one base.

The collaborating institutions used their own protocols to collect whole blood in K2EDTA tubes. For TCRbeta analysis, collaborators shipped samples in one of three forms: frozen whole blood, isolated PBMCs, or DNA extracted from either of those sample types. The source of this sequence is a young man with active or convalescent COVID-19. Sample: peripheral blood. The chain is made from TRBV7-9 and TRBJ1-2; the D gene cannot be resolved reliably. In nucleotides, the sequence is TGTGCCAGCAGCTTAGCGAAAACCTTCGCGACTAACTATGGCTACACCTTC. It is translated as CASSLAKTFATNYGYTF.